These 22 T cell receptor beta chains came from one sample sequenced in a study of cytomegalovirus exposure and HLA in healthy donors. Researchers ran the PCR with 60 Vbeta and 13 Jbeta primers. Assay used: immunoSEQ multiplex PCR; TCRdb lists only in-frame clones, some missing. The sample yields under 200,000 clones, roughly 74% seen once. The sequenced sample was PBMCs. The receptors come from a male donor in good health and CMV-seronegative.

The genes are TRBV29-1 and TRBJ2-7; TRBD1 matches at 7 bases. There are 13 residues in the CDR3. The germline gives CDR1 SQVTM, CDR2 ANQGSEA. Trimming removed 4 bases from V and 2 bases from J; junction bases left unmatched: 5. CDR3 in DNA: TGCAGCGTTGCACAGGGGCAACCCTACGAGCAGTACTTC. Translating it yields CSVAQGQPYEQYF.

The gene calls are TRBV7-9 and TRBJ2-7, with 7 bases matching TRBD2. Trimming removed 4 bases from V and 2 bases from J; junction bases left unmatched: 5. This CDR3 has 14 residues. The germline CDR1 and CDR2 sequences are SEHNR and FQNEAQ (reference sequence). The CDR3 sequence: CASSSSGLAYEQYF. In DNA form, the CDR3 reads TGTGCCAGCAGCTCGTCAGGACTAGCCTACGAGCAGTACTTC.

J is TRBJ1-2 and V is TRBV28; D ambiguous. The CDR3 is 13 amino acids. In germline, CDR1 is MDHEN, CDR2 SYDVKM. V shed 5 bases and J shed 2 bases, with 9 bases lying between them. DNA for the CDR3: TGTGCCAGCAGTCCAACGGGAAACTATGGCTACACCTTC. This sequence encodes CASSPTGNYGYTF.

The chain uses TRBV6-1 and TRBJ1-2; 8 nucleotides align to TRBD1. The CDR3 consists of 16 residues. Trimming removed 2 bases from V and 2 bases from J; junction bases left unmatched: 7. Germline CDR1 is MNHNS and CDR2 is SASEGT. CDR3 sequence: CASSENRGWGNYGYTF. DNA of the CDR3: TGTGCCAGCAGTGAAAACAGGGGGTGGGGGAACTATGGCTACACCTTC.

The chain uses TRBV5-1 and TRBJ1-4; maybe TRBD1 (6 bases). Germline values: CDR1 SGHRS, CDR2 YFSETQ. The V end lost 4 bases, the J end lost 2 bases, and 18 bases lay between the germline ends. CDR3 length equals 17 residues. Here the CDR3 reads CASSARPGETTNEKLFF. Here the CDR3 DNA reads TGCGCCAGCAGCGCGCGTCCAGGGGAGACGACTAATGAAAAACTGTTTTTT.

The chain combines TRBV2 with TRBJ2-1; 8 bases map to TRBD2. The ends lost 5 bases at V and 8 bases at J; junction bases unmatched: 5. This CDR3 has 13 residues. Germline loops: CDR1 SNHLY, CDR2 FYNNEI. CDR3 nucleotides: TGTGCCAGCAGTATAGCGGGGTTCGATGAGCAGTTCTTC. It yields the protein CASSIAGFDEQFF.

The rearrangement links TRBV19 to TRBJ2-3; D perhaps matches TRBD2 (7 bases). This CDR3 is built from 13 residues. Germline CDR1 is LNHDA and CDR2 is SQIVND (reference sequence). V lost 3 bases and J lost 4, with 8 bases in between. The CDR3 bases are TGTGCCAGTAGTATCGGGGGGCCAGATACGCAGTATTTT. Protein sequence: CASSIGGPDTQYF.

The CDR3 is CASRRGRGEKLFF. DNA of the CDR3: TGTGCCAGCAGGAGGGGGCGCGGGGAAAAACTGTTTTTT. The rearrangement joins TRBV13 to TRBJ1-4; the match to TRBD1 covers 7 bases. This CDR3 comprises 13 residues. V shed 6 bases, J shed 8 bases, and the junction held 6 bases outside the gene matches. Germline lookup yields CDR1 PRHDT and CDR2 FYEKMQ (reference sequence).

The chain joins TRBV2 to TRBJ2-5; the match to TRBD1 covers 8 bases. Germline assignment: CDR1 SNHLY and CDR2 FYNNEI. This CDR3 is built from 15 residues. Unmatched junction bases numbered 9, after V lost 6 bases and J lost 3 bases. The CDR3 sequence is CASREGTGGKETQYF. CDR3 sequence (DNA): TGTGCCAGCAGGGAGGGGACAGGCGGAAAAGAGACCCAGTACTTC. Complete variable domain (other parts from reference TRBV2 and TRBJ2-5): EPEVTQTPSHQVTQMGQEVILRCVPISNHLYFYWYRQILGQKVEFLVSFYNNEISEKSEIFDDQFSVERPDGSNFTLKIRSTKLEDSAMYFCASREGTGGKETQYFGPGTRLLVL.

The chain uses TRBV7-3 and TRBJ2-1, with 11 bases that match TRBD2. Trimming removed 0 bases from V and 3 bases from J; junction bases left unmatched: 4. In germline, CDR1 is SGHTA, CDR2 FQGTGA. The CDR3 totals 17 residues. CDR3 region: CASSLTPTSGNYNEQFF. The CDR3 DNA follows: TGTGCCAGCAGCTTAACCCCGACTAGCGGGAACTACAATGAGCAGTTCTTC.

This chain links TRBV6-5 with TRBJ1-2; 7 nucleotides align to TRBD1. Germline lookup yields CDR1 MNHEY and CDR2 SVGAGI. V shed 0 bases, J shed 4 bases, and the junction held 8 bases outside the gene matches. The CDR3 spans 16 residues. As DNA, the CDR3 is TGTGCCAGCAGTTACTCCCGACAGGGCTACGGCTATGGCTACACCTTC. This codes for CASSYSRQGYGYGYTF.

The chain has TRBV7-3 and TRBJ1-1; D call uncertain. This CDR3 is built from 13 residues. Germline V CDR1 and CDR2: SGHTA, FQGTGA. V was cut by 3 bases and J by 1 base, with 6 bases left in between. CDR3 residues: CASSFSGNTEAFF. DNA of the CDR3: TGTGCCAGCAGCTTCTCAGGGAACACTGAAGCTTTCTTT.

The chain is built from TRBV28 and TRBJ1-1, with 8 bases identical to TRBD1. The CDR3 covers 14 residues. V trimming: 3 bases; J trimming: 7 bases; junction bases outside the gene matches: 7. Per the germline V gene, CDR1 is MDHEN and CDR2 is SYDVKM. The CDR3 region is CASSFSRRGHEAFF. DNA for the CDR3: TGTGCCAGCAGTTTCTCCCGCAGGGGGCATGAAGCTTTCTTT. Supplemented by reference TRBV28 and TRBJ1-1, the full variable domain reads DVKVTQSSRYLVKRTGEKVFLECVQDMDHENMFWYRQDPGLGLRLIYFSYDVKMKEKGDIPEGYSVSREKKERFSLILESASTNQTSMYLCASSFSRRGHEAFFGQGTRLTVV.

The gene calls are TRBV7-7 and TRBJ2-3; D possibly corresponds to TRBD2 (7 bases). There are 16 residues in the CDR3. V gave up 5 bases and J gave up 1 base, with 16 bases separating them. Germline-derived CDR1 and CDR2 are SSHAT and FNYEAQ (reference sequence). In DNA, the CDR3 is TGTGCCAGCAGCCTCGATGGGGGGGGCGGCACAGATACGCAGTATTTT. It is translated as CASSLDGGGGTDTQYF.

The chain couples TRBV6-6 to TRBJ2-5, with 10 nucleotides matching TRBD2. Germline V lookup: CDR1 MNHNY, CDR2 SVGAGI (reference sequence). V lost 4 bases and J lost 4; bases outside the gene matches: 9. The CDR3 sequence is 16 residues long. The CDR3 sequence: CASSFSGGAIGETQYF. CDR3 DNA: TGTGCCAGCAGTTTCAGCGGGGGGGCGATAGGAGAGACCCAGTACTTC.

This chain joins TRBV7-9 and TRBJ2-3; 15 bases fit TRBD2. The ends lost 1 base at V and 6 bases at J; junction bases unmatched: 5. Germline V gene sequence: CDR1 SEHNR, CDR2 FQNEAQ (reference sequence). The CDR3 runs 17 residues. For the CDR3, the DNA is TGTGCCAGCAGCTTAGGGACTAGCGGGAGGGCCCGGGATACGCAGTATTTT. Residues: CASSLGTSGRARDTQYF.

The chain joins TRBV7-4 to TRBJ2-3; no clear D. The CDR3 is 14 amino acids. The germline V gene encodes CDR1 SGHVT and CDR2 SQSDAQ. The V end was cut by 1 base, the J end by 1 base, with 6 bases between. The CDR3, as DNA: TGTGCCAGCAGCTTAGATCCGGGCACAGATACGCAGTATTTT. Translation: CASSLDPGTDTQYF.

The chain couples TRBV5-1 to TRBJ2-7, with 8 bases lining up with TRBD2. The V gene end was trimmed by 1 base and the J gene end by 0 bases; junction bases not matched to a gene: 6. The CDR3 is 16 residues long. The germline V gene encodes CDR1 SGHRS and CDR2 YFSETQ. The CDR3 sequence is CASSLISGISSYEQYF. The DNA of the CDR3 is TGCGCCAGCAGCTTGATTAGCGGGATAAGCTCCTACGAGCAGTACTTC.

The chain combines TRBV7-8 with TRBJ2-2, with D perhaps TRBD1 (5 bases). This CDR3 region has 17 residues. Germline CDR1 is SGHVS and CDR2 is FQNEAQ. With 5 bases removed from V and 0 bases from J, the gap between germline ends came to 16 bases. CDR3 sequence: CASSRQGAATNTGELFF. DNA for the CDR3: TGTGCCAGCAGCCGCCAGGGCGCGGCTACGAACACCGGGGAGCTGTTTTTT.

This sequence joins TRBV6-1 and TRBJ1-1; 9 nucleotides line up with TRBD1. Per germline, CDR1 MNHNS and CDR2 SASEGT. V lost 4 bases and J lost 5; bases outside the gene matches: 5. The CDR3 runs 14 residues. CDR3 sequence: CASSVQGAGTEAFF. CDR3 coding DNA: TGTGCCAGCAGTGTACAGGGGGCAGGGACTGAAGCTTTCTTT.

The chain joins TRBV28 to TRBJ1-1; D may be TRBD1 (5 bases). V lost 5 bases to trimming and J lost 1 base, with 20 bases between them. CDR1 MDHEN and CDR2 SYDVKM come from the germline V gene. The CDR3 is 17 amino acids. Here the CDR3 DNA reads TGTGCCAGCAGTAGCGCAGGGCGGGGGGTACAGAACACTGAAGCTTTCTTT. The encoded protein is CASSSAGRGVQNTEAFF.

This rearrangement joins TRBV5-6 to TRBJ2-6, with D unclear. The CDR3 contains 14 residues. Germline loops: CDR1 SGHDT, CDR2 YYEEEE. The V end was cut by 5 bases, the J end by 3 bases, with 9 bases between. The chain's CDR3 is CASRWADGANVLTF. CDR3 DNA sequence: TGTGCCAGCAGATGGGCAGATGGGGCCAACGTCCTGACTTTC.